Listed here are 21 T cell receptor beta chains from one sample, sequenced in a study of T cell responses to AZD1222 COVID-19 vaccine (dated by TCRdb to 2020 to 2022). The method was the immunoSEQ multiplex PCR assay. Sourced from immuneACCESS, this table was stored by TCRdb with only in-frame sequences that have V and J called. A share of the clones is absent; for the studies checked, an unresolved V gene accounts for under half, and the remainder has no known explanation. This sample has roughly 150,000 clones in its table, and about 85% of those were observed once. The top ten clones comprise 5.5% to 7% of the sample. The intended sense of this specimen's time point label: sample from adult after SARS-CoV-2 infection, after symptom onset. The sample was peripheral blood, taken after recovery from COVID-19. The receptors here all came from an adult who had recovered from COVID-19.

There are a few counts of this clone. In DNA form, the CDR3 reads TGCGCCAGCAGCTTGGAGGAGGGGTCACCCCTCCACTTT. This encodes CASSLEEGSPLHF. V gene TRBV5-1 combines with J gene TRBJ1-6; a weak D match, TRBD1 (5 bases). CDR3 length: 13 residues. V was trimmed by 0 bases and J by 10 bases, leaving 8 bases between them. CDR1 and CDR2 (germline): SGHRS, YFSETQ.

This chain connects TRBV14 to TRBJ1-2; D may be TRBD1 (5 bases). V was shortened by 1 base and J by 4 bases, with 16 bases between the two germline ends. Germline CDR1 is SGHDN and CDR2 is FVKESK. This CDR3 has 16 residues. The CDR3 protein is CASSQATGVLFYGYTF. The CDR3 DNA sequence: TGTGCCAGCAGCCAAGCTACAGGTGTTCTCTTCTATGGCTACACCTTC.

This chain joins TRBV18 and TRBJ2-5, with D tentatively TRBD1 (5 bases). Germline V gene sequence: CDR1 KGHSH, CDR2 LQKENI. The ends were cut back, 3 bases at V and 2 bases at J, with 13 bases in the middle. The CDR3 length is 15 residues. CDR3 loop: CASSPLPTDQETQYF. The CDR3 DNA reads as TGTGCCAGCTCACCCCTCCCGACAGATCAAGAGACCCAGTACTTC.

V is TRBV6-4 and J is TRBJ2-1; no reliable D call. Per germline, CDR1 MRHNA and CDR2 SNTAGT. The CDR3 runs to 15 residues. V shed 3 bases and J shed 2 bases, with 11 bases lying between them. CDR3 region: CASSETISAYNEQFF. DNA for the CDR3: TGTGCCAGCAGTGAAACGATCTCCGCCTACAATGAGCAGTTCTTC.

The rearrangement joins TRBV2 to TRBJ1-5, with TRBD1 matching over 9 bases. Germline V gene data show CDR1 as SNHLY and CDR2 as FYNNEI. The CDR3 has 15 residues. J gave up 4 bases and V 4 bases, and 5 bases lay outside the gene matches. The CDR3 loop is CASSGGTGMNQPQHF. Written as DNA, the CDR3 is TGTGCCAGCAGTGGAGGGACAGGGATGAATCAGCCCCAGCATTTT.

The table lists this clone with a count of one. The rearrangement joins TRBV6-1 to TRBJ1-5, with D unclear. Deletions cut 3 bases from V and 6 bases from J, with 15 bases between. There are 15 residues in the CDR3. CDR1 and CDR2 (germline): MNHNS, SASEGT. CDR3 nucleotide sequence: TGTGCCAGCAGTGACCGGGGTACTTCACCTCAGCCCCAGCATTTT. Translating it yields CASSDRGTSPQPQHF.

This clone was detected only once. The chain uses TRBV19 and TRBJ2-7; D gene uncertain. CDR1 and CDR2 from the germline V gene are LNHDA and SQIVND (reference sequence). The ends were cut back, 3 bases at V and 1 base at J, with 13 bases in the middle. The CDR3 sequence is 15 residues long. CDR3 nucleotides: TGTGCCAGTAGTATTTTGGTGGGCAGTTCCTACGAGCAGTACTTC. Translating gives CASSILVGSSYEQYF.

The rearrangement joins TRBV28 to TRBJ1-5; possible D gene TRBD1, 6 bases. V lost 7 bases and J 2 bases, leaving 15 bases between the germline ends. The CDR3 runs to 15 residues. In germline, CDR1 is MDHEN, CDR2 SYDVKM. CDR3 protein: CASTLGAGGNQPQHF. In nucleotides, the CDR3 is TGTGCCAGCACCCTCGGGGCAGGGGGCAATCAGCCCCAGCATTTT.

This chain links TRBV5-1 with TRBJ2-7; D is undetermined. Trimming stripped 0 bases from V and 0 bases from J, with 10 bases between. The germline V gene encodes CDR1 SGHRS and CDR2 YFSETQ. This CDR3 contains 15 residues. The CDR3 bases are TGCGCCAGCAGCTTGGATGGCATAGGCTCCTACGAGCAGTACTTC. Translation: CASSLDGIGSYEQYF.

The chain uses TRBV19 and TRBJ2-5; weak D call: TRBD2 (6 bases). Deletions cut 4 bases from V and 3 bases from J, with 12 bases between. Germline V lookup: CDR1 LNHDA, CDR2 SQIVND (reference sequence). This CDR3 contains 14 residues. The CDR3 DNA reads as TGTGCCAGTAGTAGGGACTTTACGGAAGAGACCCAGTACTTC. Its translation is CASSRDFTEETQYF.

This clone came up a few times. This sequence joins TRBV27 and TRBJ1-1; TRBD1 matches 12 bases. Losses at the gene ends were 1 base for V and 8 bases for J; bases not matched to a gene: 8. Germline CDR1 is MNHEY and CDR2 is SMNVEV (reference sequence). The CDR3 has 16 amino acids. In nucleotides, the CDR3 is TGTGCCAGCAGTTTATGGGCCGGGACAGGGGGCGCGGAAGCTTTCTTT. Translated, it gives CASSLWAGTGGAEAFF.

The CDR3, as DNA: TGTGCCAGCAGCGTAGGGTTAGCGGGGGGCCGGGAGACCCAGTACTTC. Protein sequence: CASSVGLAGGRETQYF. The chain carries TRBV9 and TRBJ2-5; TRBD2 matches 10 bases. CDR3 length: 16 amino acids. The germline V gene encodes CDR1 SGDLS and CDR2 YYNGEE. The J segment lost 5 bases and the V segment lost 0 bases, leaving 7 bases of the junction unmatched.

The CDR3 reads CASNDREGNQPQHF. DNA for the CDR3: TGTGCCAGCAATGACAGGGAGGGCAATCAGCCCCAGCATTTT. This chain links TRBV27 with TRBJ1-5; 7 bases are shared with TRBD1. This CDR3 spans 14 amino acids. Looked up from germline, CDR1 is MNHEY and CDR2 is SMNVEV (reference sequence). The junction had 5 bases not matched to a gene; V was cut back by 7 bases and J by 2 bases.

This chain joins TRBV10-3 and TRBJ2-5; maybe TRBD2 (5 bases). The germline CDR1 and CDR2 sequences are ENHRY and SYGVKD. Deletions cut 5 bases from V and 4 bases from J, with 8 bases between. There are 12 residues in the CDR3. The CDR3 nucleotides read TGTGCCATCAGTCCGGCGGGAGAGACCCAGTACTTC. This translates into CAISPAGETQYF.

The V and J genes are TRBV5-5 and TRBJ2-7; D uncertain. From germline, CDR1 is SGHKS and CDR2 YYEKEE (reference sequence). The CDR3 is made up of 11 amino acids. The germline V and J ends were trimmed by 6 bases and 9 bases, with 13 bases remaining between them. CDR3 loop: CASNSPYPQYF. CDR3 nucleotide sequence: TGTGCCAGCAATTCCCCCTATCCGCAGTACTTC. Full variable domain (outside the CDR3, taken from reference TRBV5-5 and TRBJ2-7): DAGVTQSPTHLIKTRGQQVTLRCSPISGHKSVSWYQQVLGQGPQFIFQYYEKEERGRGNFPDRFSARQFPNYSSELNVNALLLGDSALYLCASNSPYPQYFGPGTRLTVT.

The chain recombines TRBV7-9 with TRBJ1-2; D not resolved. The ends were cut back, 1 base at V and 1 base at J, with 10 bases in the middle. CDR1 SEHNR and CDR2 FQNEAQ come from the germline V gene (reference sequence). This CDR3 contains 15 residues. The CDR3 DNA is TGTGCCAGCAGCTTAGGTGCAGGAGTTAACTATGGCTACACCTTC. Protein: CASSLGAGVNYGYTF.

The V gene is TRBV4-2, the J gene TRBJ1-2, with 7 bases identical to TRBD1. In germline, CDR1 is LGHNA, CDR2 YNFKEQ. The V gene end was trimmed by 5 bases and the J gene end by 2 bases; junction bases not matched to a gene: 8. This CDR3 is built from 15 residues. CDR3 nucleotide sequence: TGTGCCAGCAGCGAATCAGGGGGTTCAAACTATGGCTACACCTTC. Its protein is CASSESGGSNYGYTF.

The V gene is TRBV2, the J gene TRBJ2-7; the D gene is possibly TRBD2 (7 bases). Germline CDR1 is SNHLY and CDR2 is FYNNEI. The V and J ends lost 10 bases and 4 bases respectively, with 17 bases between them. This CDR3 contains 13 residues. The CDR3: CATTGGLTYEQYF. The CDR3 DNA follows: TGTGCCACCACGGGGGGCTTGACATACGAGCAGTACTTC.

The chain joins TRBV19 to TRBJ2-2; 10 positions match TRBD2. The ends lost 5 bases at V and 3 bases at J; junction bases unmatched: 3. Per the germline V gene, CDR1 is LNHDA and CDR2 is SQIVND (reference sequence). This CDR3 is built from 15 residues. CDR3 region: CASSVTSGDTGELFF. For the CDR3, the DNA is TGTGCCAGTAGTGTTACTAGCGGGGACACCGGGGAGCTGTTTTTT.

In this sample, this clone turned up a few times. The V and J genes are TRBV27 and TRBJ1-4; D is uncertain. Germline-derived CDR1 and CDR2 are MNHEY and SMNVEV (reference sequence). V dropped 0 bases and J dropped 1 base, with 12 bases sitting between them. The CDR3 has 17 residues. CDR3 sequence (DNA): TGTGCCAGCAGTTTATCGTCGGTCCCCAGAACTAATGAAAAACTGTTTTTT. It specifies CASSLSSVPRTNEKLFF.

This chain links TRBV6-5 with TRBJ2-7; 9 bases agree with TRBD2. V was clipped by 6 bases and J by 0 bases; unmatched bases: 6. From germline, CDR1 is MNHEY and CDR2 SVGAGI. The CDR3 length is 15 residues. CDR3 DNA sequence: TGTGCCAGCAGCTCAGCGGGAGGCCCCTCCTACGAGCAGTACTTC. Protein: CASSSAGGPSYEQYF.